This T cell receptor (beta chain) was obtained from a study of cytomegalovirus exposure and HLA in healthy donors. Primers: 60 Vbeta forward and 13 Jbeta reverse. Only in-frame clones appear in the TCRdb table, and some are missing; sequencing was by immunoSEQ multiplex PCR. The sample contains over 100,000 clones, roughly 67% of which appear only once. The sample comprised PBMCs. This sequence was found in a man in his forties in good health and CMV-seronegative.

CDR3 in DNA: TGTGCCAGCAGCTTGGGACTAGCAAACTACGAGCAGTACTTC. The encoded protein is CASSLGLANYEQYF. V gene TRBV7-2 combines with J gene TRBJ2-7, with 9 bases lining up with TRBD2. In germline, CDR1 is SGHTA, CDR2 FQGNSA. The CDR3 length is 14 residues. V trimming: 3 bases; J trimming: 3 bases; junction bases outside the gene matches: 3.